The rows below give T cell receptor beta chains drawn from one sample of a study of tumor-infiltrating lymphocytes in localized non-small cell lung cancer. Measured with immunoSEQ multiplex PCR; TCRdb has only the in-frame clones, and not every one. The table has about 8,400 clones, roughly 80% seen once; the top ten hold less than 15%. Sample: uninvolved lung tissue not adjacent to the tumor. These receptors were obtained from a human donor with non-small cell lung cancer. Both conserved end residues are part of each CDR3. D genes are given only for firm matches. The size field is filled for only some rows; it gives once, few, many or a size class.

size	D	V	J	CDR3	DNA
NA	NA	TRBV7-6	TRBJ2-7	CASSNEYYEQYF	TGTGCCAGCTCCAATGAATACTACGAGCAGTACTTC
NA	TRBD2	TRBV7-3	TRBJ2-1	CASSLGTRGDEQFF	TGTGCCAGCAGCTTAGGGACTAGGGGCGATGAGCAGTTCTTC
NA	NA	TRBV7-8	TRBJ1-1	CASSPGGMNTEAFF	TGTGCCAGCAGTCCTGGGGGGATGAACACTGAAGCTTTCTTT
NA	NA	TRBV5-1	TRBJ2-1	CASSLDGAYNEQFF	TGCGCCAGCAGCTTGGACGGTGCCTACAATGAGCAGTTCTTC
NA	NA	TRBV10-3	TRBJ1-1	CAISGAIGHLGAFF	TGTGCCATCAGTGGGGCTATCGGGCACCTGGGGGCTTTCTTT
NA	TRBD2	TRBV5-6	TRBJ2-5	CASSLGGLAKQETQYF	TGTGCCAGCAGCCTCGGGGGACTAGCGAAGCAAGAGACCCAGTACTTC
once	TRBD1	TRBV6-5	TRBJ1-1	CASNQGDVAFF	TGTGCCAGCAATCAGGGGGACGTAGCTTTCTTT
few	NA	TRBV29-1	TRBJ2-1	CSVESWQNNEQFF	TGCAGCGTTGAAAGTTGGCAGAACAATGAGCAGTTCTTC
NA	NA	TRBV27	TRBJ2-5	CASSSRRGETQYF	TGTGCCAGCAGTTCTAGGAGGGGAGAGACCCAGTACTTC
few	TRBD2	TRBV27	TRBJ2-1	CASSLSVAGAYNEQFF	TGTGCCAGCAGTTTATCAGTTGCGGGAGCCTACAATGAGCAGTTCTTC
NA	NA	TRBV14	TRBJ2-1	CASSQVGQYNEQFF	TGTGCCAGCAGCCAAGTTGGACAGTACAATGAGCAGTTCTTC
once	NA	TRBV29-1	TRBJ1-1	CSVGGSGVNTEAFF	TGCAGCGTTGGAGGTTCTGGTGTGAACACTGAAGCTTTCTTT
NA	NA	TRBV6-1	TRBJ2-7	CASSDSISYEQYF	TGTGCCAGCAGTGACAGCATCTCCTACGAGCAGTACTTC
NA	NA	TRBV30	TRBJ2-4	CAWSVLRDSPGDIQYF	TGTGCCTGGAGTGTACTGCGGGACTCCCCGGGGGACATTCAGTACTTC
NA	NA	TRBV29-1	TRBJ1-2	CSPWDELDGYTF	TGCAGCCCATGGGACGAGCTGGACGGCTACACCTTC
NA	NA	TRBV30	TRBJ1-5	CAWSVRGNQPQHF	TGTGCCTGGAGTGTTAGGGGAAATCAGCCCCAGCATTTT
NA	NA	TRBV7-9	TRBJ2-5	CASSLENTQETQYF	TGTGCCAGCAGCTTAGAAAACACTCAAGAGACCCAGTACTTC
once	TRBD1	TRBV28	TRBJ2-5	CASSPFLGTEETQYF	TGTGCCAGCAGTCCATTCTTAGGGACAGAAGAGACCCAGTACTTC
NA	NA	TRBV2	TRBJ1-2	CASSALQGVNGYTF	TGTGCCAGCAGTGCCCTACAGGGAGTTAATGGCTACACCTTC
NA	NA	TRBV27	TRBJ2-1	CASSFSYSNNEQFF	TGTGCCAGCAGTTTTAGTTACAGCAACAATGAGCAGTTCTTC
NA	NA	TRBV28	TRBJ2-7	CASSPGSYEQYF	TGTGCCAGCAGTCCGGGGTCCTACGAGCAGTACTTC
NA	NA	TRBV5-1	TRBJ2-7	CASSLGYEQYF	TGCGCCAGCAGCTTGGGGTACGAGCAGTACTTC
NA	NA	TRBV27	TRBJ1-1	CASSLSRTGVTEAFF	TGTGCCAGCAGTTTATCACGGACTGGGGTCACTGAAGCTTTCTTT
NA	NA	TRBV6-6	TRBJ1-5	CASSYPRDGQPQHF	TGTGCCAGCAGTTACCCCCGAGACGGTCAGCCCCAGCATTTT
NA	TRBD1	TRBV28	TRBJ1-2	CASGDRGYGYTF	TGTGCCAGCGGGGACAGGGGCTATGGCTACACCTTC
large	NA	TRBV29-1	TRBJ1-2	CSAVGMDSPLDGYTF	TGCAGCGCTGTGGGCATGGACAGTCCCTTGGATGGCTACACCTTC
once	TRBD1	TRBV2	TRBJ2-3	CASSEDRADTDTQYF	TGTGCCAGCAGTGAGGACAGGGCGGACACAGATACGCAGTATTTT
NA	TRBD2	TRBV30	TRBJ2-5	CAWDGPGTSGETQYF	TGTGCCTGGGATGGTCCCGGGACTAGTGGGGAGACCCAGTACTTC
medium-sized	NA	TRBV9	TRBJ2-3	CASSVEGSATDTQYF	TGTGCCAGCAGCGTAGAGGGTAGCGCCACAGATACGCAGTATTTT
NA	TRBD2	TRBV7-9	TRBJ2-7	CASSPPGLAGAKEQYF	TGTGCCAGCAGCCCCCCCGGCCTAGCGGGAGCGAAGGAGCAGTACTTC
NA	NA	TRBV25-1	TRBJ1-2	CASSADRDYGYTF	TGTGCCAGCAGTGCGGACAGAGACTATGGCTACACCTTC
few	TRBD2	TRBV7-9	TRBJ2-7	CASSLGGYSYEQYF	TGTGCCAGCAGCTTGGGGGGGTACTCCTACGAGCAGTACTTC
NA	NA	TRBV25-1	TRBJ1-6	CASRGRLNSPLHF	TGTGCCAGCCGGGGACGGCTAAATTCACCCCTCCACTTT
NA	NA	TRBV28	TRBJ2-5	CASSLRGRYRETQYF	TGTGCCAGCAGTTTACGGGGACGTTACAGGGAGACCCAGTACTTC
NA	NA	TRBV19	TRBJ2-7	CASSMTRGLHEQYF	TGTGCCAGTAGTATGACCCGAGGTCTCCACGAGCAGTACTTC
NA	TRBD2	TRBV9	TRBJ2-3	CASSVGREGSDTQYF	TGTGCCAGCAGCGTAGGGCGGGAGGGGTCAGATACGCAGTATTTT
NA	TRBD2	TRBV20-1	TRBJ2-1	CSAPRGEQFF	TGCAGTGCCCCGCGGGGGGAGCAGTTCTTC
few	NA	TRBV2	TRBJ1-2	CASSENSPVRGYTF	TGTGCCAGCAGTGAAAATAGCCCAGTGCGGGGCTACACCTTC
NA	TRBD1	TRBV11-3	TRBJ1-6	CASSSGDRSSPLHF	TGTGCCAGCAGCTCAGGGGACAGAAGTTCACCCCTCCACTTT
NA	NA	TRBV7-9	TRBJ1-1	CASSLTGNTEAFF	TGTGCCAGCAGCCTAACAGGGAACACTGAAGCTTTCTTT
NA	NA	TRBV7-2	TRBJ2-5	CASSPSNAMGGETQYF	TGTGCCAGCAGCCCTAGTAACGCGATGGGCGGAGAGACCCAGTACTTC
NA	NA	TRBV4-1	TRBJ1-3	CASSLQVGSGNTIYF	TGCGCCAGCAGCCTACAGGTGGGATCTGGAAACACCATATATTTT
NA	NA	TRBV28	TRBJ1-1	CATATRANEAFF	TGTGCCACCGCCACCAGGGCCAATGAAGCTTTCTTT
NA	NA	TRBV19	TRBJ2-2	CASTADNLNTGELFF	TGTGCCAGTACCGCGGACAACCTGAACACCGGGGAGCTGTTTTTT
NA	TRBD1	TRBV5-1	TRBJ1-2	CASSFTGQYYGYTF	TGCGCCAGCAGCTTCACGGGACAGTACTATGGCTACACCTTC
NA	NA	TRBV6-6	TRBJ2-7	CASSYDPGQKYEQYF	TGTGCCAGCAGTTACGATCCCGGACAGAAGTACGAGCAGTACTTC